The clone carrying this T cell receptor beta chain turned up a few times. Its target is unknown. This record belongs to a study of cytomegalovirus exposure and HLA in healthy donors. Findings and limits, study-wide: TCR beta V- and J-gene trimming, according to a later analysis, was linked to a missense DCLRE1C variant.

PCR amplification relied on 60 Vbeta primers (plus 13 Jbeta primers). Sequencing was performed with immunoSEQ multiplex PCR; in TCRdb, only in-frame clones are kept and a portion is missing. Here the sample spans 160,000 or so clones, about 72% being singletons. J was trimmed by 8 bases and V by 3 bases; bases with no gene match: 8. The germline V gene has CDR1 KGHSH and CDR2 LQKENI. The CDR3 consists of 16 residues. Sequencing was done on a sample of PBMCs. This receptor was obtained from a male donor in good health and CMV-seronegative. This chain connects TRBV18 to TRBJ2-1; 12 bases are shared with TRBD1. The CDR3 reads CASSPPLGQGADEQFF. The CDR3 region has the DNA TGTGCCAGCTCACCCCCCCTGGGACAGGGGGCTGATGAGCAGTTCTTC.